The sequence of this T cell receptor beta chain was determined in a study of cytomegalovirus exposure and HLA in healthy donors. Study-level findings and limits: A later analysis reportedly identified an Asian-associated ancestry cluster as carrying fewer N-insertions than the roughly 670-donor mean.

Vbeta (60) and Jbeta (13) primers were used in the PCR. Produced via immunoSEQ multiplex PCR; TCRdb's table is partial and in-frame only. The data show some 110,000 clones, with 65% to 85% seen just once and approximately 16% held by the top ten. The CDR3 spans 14 residues. V dropped 1 base and J dropped 1 base, with 7 bases sitting between them. CDR1 is SEHNR, CDR2 FQNEAQ, per germline (reference sequence). A note on this clone: What it binds is unknown.

Sequencing was done on a sample of PBMCs. This rearrangement joins TRBV7-9 to TRBJ2-5; tentatively, D is TRBD1 (5 bases). The clonotype originates from a man aged 50-59 years in good health and CMV-seropositive. CDR3 in DNA: TGTGCCAGCAGCTTAGGACAGCTCCAAGAGACCCAGTACTTC. Residues: CASSLGQLQETQYF.